Given below is one T cell receptor (beta chain) in context. The CDR3 runs 17 residues. V dropped 0 bases and J dropped 1; count of bases not matched to a gene: 8. CDR1 is SGHDT, CDR2 YYEEEE, per germline. Method: immunoSEQ multiplex PCR; TCRdb's copy keeps in-frame clones and lacks some. The sample records a few hundred thousand clones, 80% to 90% being singletons. The data originate from a study of blood T cell repertoires in COVID-19. Residents of 24 US areas, aged roughly 18 to 89 years, made up the participants. The chain links TRBV5-6 to TRBJ2-5, with TRBD1 matching over 8 bases. The sequencing sample was made of PBMCs or T cells enriched from blood (not recorded which). The TCR was taken from a woman in her 50s who had been exposed to COVID-19. This chain's CDR3 is CASSLGAGGVGQETQYF. The CDR3 bases are TGTGCCAGCAGCTTGGGGGCAGGGGGCGTCGGCCAAGAGACCCAGTACTTC.